Below, 28 T cell receptor beta chains from the same sample are listed, as sequenced in a study of T cell repertoires in cytomegalovirus infection. Their antigens are not known. In TCRdb, the reads were re-called with MiXCR into one record per CDR3 protein. Counted here are about 570,000 distinct CDR3 sequences, roughly 43% occurring once; the ten biggest clones make up about 46%. The sample was cultured PBMCs, taken from culture after CMV antigen stimulation. These receptor sequences come from a human donor in good health (CMV status not recorded). Some clones in this sample may be carry-over from other donors' samples.

As for this clonotype: Relative to the germline gene, one junction end is altered; a read error may explain this. This rearrangement joins TRBV2 to TRBJ2-1; D gene unclear. This CDR3 comprises 10 residues. The V gene's germline CDR1 is SNHLY and CDR2 FYNNEI. The CDR3 sequence: CASSAGHSSF. For the CDR3, the DNA is TGTGCCAGCAGTGCTGGGCATTCGAGTTTC.

The chain employs TRBV7-2 and TRBJ2-5; 8 bases match TRBD2. V was clipped by 2 bases and J by 4 bases; unmatched bases: 9. The CDR3 loop spans 16 amino acids. Germline assignment: CDR1 SGHTA and CDR2 FQGNSA. The CDR3: CASSLSRSGSGETQYF. The CDR3, as DNA: TGTGCCAGCAGCTTATCTAGGAGCGGGAGCGGAGAGACCCAGTACTTC. The whole variable domain, remainder taken from reference TRBV7-2 and TRBJ2-5, is GAGVSQSPSNKVTEKGKDVELRCDPISGHTALYWYRQSLGQGLEFLIYFQGNSAPDKSGLPSDRFSAERTGGSVSTLTIQRTQQEDSAVYLCASSLSRSGSGETQYFGPGTRLLVL.

The sample holds one count of this clonotype. This sequence joins TRBV29-1 and TRBJ2-7, with 7 positions matching TRBD2. This CDR3 has 13 residues. V trimming: 5 bases; J trimming: 0 bases; junction bases outside the gene matches: 4. The germline gives CDR1 SQVTM, CDR2 ANQGSEA. DNA for the CDR3: TGCAGCGTTAACCTAGCGGCCTCCTACGAGCAGTACTTC. This translates into CSVNLAASYEQYF.

This chain joins TRBV7-2 and TRBJ2-6, with TRBD2 matching 8 bases. The CDR3 has 16 residues. Germline V gene sequence: CDR1 SGHTA, CDR2 FQGNSA. The junction had 6 bases not matched to a gene; V was cut back by 2 bases and J by 6 bases. This chain's CDR3 is CASSLSGGWTANVLTF. For the CDR3, the DNA is TGTGCCAGCAGCTTAAGCGGGGGATGGACGGCCAACGTCCTGACTTTC.

This chain links TRBV7-2 with TRBJ2-6; 7 bases match TRBD1. This CDR3 is 17 amino acids long. In germline, CDR1 is SGHTA, CDR2 FQGNSA. The junction had 4 bases not matched to a gene; V was cut back by 2 bases and J by 0 bases. The chain's CDR3 is CASSLRDSSSGANVLTF. CDR3 nucleotides: TGTGCCAGCAGCTTAAGGGACAGCAGCTCTGGGGCCAACGTCCTGACTTTC.

The CDR3 region has the DNA TGTGCCAGCAGGAGTTACGGGTCCACCAAAAACACCGGGGAGCTGTTTTTT. Translation gives CASRSYGSTKNTGELFF. The genes are TRBV7-2 and TRBJ2-2, with no clear D. CDR3 length equals 17 residues. Looked up from germline, CDR1 is SGHTA and CDR2 is FQGNSA. V gave up 6 bases and J gave up 2 bases, with 19 bases separating them. Complete variable domain (other parts from reference TRBV7-2 and TRBJ2-2): GAGVSQSPSNKVTEKGKDVELRCDPISGHTALYWYRQSLGQGLEFLIYFQGNSAPDKSGLPSDRFSAERTGGSVSTLTIQRTQQEDSAVYLCASRSYGSTKNTGELFFGEGSRLTVL.

V and J are TRBV7-8 and TRBJ2-3, with D tentatively TRBD2 (7 bases). Trimming left V 4 bases short and J 2 bases short, with 19 bases between. Germline assignment: CDR1 SGHVS and CDR2 FQNEAQ. This CDR3 has 17 amino acids. For the CDR3, the DNA is TGTGCCAGCAGCTCCCGAGGGGGAGGGTCCTACACAGATACGCAGTATTTT. Translated, it gives CASSSRGGGSYTDTQYF.

J is TRBJ1-1 and V is TRBV10-3, with D possibly matching TRBD1 (5 bases). With 7 bases removed from V and 6 bases from J, the gap between germline ends came to 15 bases. Germline V gives CDR1 ENHRY, CDR2 SYGVKD. CDR3 length: 13 residues. The CDR3 DNA sequence: TGTGCCATCACTGGGGGAGGATCTGCTGAAGCTTTCTTT. Amino acids: CAITGGGSAEAFF.

The chain has TRBV20-1 and TRBJ2-5; TRBD2 matches at 8 bases. Germline V gene lookup returns CDR1 DFQATT and CDR2 SNEGSKA (reference sequence). J was trimmed by 3 bases and V by 5 bases; bases with no gene match: 14. The length of the CDR3 is 16 residues. CDR3 protein: CSAPRTGGGLEETQYF. The CDR3 nucleotides read TGCAGTGCTCCCCGGACGGGGGGGGGGTTGGAAGAGACCCAGTACTTC.

V usage is TRBV6-8 and J usage is TRBJ2-3, with TRBD2 matching over 13 bases. CDR1 is MNHGY, CDR2 SAAAGT, per germline. There are 16 residues in the CDR3. Unmatched junction bases numbered 3, after V lost 5 bases and J lost 1 base. The CDR3: CASSQGTSGGTDTQYF. The DNA of the CDR3 is TGTGCCAGCAGTCAGGGGACTAGCGGGGGCACAGATACGCAGTATTTT.

The gene calls are TRBV20-1 and TRBJ2-1; TRBD2 matches 9 bases. With 7 bases clipped from V and 3 bases from J, the junction kept 10 bases outside the gene matches. Germline CDR1 reads DFQATT; CDR2 reads SNEGSKA (reference sequence). The CDR3 has 15 amino acids. CDR3 sequence: CSVLREGLSYNEQFF. The CDR3 nucleotides read TGCAGTGTGCTGCGGGAGGGCCTGAGCTACAATGAGCAGTTCTTC.

The chain recombines TRBV4-1 with TRBJ2-6; possibly TRBD1 for D (5 bases). With 1 base removed from V and 2 bases from J, the gap between germline ends came to 15 bases. Germline loops: CDR1 MGHRA, CDR2 YSYEKL. The CDR3 consists of 18 residues. CDR3: CASSQVDSQTAGANVLTF. The CDR3 DNA reads TGCGCCAGCAGCCAAGTTGACAGCCAAACCGCTGGGGCCAACGTCCTGACTTTC.

The V call is TRBV6-2 or TRBV6-3, the J call TRBJ2-5; D tentatively fits TRBD1 or TRBD2 (6 bases each). Per the germline V gene, CDR1 is MNHEY and CDR2 is SVGEGT. This CDR3 comprises 15 residues. V was clipped by 8 bases and J by 3 bases, with 19 bases between them. The CDR3 sequence is CASLGGGISEETQYF. The CDR3 nucleotides read TGTGCCAGCCTCGGGGGCGGGATCAGTGAAGAGACCCAGTACTTC.

This rearrangement joins TRBV12-3 or TRBV12-4 to TRBJ1-1, with TRBD1 matching over 7 bases. This CDR3 has 16 amino acids. J lost 0 bases, V lost 5 bases, and 9 bases had no gene match. The CDR3 coding sequence is TGTGCCAGCAGTCTGTCAGGGGGGGCCATGAACACTGAAGCTTTCTTT. This codes for CASSLSGGAMNTEAFF.

This clonotype was picked up a small number of times. CDR3 sequence (DNA): TGTGCCAGCAGCGCGAGCGGAACCTCCTACAATGAGCAGTTCTTC. Its translation: CASSASGTSYNEQFF. This chain uses TRBV9 with TRBJ2-1; D may be TRBD2 (5 bases). The CDR3 consists of 15 residues. Germline-derived CDR1 and CDR2 are SGDLS and YYNGEE. The V end lost 3 bases, the J end lost 0 bases, and 10 bases lay between the germline ends.

This clonotype has only a few counts. The chain has TRBV3-1 and TRBJ2-1, with TRBD1 identical over 7 bases. CDR1 is LGHDT, CDR2 YNNKEL, per germline (reference sequence). V gave up 4 bases and J gave up 10 bases; unmatched junction bases: 7. CDR3 size: 13 residues. The CDR3 bases are TGTGCCAGCAGCCGGGTGACAGGGCTCGAGCAGTTCTTC. It translates to CASSRVTGLEQFF.

The chain combines TRBV27 with TRBJ1-1; TRBD1 matches at 7 bases. Germline-derived CDR1 and CDR2 are MNHEY and SMNVEV (reference sequence). V lost 3 bases and J lost 0; bases outside the gene matches: 10. CDR3 length equals 17 residues. The CDR3 here is CASSFTSRGSMNTEAFF. In nucleotides, the CDR3 is TGTGCCAGCAGTTTCACAAGCAGGGGGTCCATGAACACTGAAGCTTTCTTT.

The gene calls are TRBV7-2 and TRBJ2-3; TRBD2 might be the D (6 bases). Per the germline V gene, CDR1 is SGHTA and CDR2 is FQGNSA. The V and J ends lost 7 bases and 4 bases respectively, with 18 bases between them. This CDR3 has 15 residues. The CDR3 protein is CASTRDGVGPDTQYF. The DNA for the CDR3 is TGTGCCAGCACGCGGGATGGGGTGGGTCCAGATACGCAGTATTTT.

This chain joins TRBV20-1 and TRBJ2-2; D possibly uses TRBD1 or TRBD2 (5 bases each). The CDR3 covers 16 residues. Looked up from germline, CDR1 is DFQATT and CDR2 is SNEGSKA (reference sequence). The V end lost 0 bases, the J end lost 2 bases, and 13 bases lay between the germline ends. In DNA form, the CDR3 reads TGCAGTGCTAGAGAATGGGGGAAACAAAACACCGGGGAGCTGTTTTTT. As protein: CSAREWGKQNTGELFF.

The chain carries TRBV12-3 or TRBV12-4 and TRBJ2-1; D remains ambiguous. V shed 4 bases and J shed 7 bases, with 5 bases lying between them. The CDR3 consists of 11 residues. This CDR3 is CASSWRNEQFF. The CDR3 coding sequence is TGTGCCAGCAGTTGGAGAAATGAGCAGTTCTTC.

This clonotype was seen more than once but under ten times. The rearrangement joins TRBV12-5 to TRBJ2-6; 8 bases line up with TRBD1. This CDR3 spans 16 amino acids. Per germline, CDR1 LGHNT and CDR2 FRNRAP. J gave up 3 bases and V 5 bases, and 6 bases lay outside the gene matches. The CDR3 bases are TGTGCTAGTGGTAACCCGGACAGGGTTGGGGCCAACGTCCTGACTTTC. Translation gives CASGNPDRVGANVLTF.

This CDR3 is CASTRPGDQPQHF. Here the CDR3 DNA reads TGTGCCAGCACCCGACCAGGGGACCAGCCCCAGCATTTT. The J gene is TRBJ1-5, the V gene TRBV6-1, with D possibly matching TRBD1 (6 bases). The V end lost 7 bases, the J end lost 7 bases, and 14 bases lay between the germline ends. Germline V lookup: CDR1 MNHNS, CDR2 SASEGT. This CDR3 contains 13 residues.

The rearrangement uses TRBV3-1 and TRBJ2-3, with D perhaps matching TRBD1 or TRBD2 (7 bases each). The length of the CDR3 is 15 residues. Trimming pared 4 bases from V and 0 bases from J, leaving 11 bases between. Germline V lookup: CDR1 LGHDT, CDR2 YNNKEL (reference sequence). CDR3 in amino acids: CASSPAGQSTDTQYF. CDR3 DNA sequence: TGTGCCAGCAGCCCAGCGGGACAGAGCACAGATACGCAGTATTTT.

This chain uses TRBV25-1 with TRBJ1-4; maybe TRBD1 (5 bases). Germline CDR1 MGHDK, CDR2 SYGVNS. The CDR3 spans 14 residues. Trimming stripped 2 bases from V and 7 bases from J, with 11 bases between. CDR3 residues: CASSERRGAEKLFF. CDR3 sequence (DNA): TGTGCCAGCAGTGAAAGGCGGGGCGCTGAAAAACTGTTTTTT.

This clonotype was seen more than once but under ten times. The chain employs TRBV27 and TRBJ2-3; TRBD2 matches 8 bases. V lost 2 bases, J lost 1 base, and 8 bases stayed unmatched. The CDR3 sequence is 17 residues long. Germline V gene sequence: CDR1 MNHEY, CDR2 SMNVEV (reference sequence). The CDR3 sequence is CASSLTPGRGGTDTQYF. CDR3 bases: TGTGCCAGCAGTTTAACCCCCGGGCGGGGGGGCACAGATACGCAGTATTTT.

CDR3 in amino acids: CASSVNRVYGYTF. As DNA, the CDR3 is TGTGCCAGCAGCGTAAACAGGGTCTATGGCTACACCTTC. The J gene is TRBJ1-2, the V gene TRBV6-8; D might be TRBD1 (6 bases). Germline CDR1 MNHGY, CDR2 SAAAGT. Trimming took off 6 bases at V and 4 bases at J, with 12 bases between the two ends. The CDR3 covers 13 residues.

This chain uses TRBV7-8 with TRBJ1-5, with D possibly being TRBD1 (6 bases). CDR3 length: 14 amino acids. Germline CDR1 reads SGHVS; CDR2 reads FQNEAQ. V was cut by 3 bases and J by 5 bases, with 11 bases left in between. The CDR3 sequence: CASSFGGLDQPQHF. The CDR3, as DNA: TGTGCCAGCAGCTTTGGGGGGCTCGATCAGCCCCAGCATTTT.

The V and J genes are TRBV19 and TRBJ2-3; D not certain. CDR3 length: 15 amino acids. Germline-derived CDR1 and CDR2 are LNHDA and SQIVND (reference sequence). Trimming removed 7 bases from V and 2 bases from J, with 16 bases in between. The CDR3 DNA sequence: TGTGCCAGTAAGGCCTCAGGAAGGAACACAGATACGCAGTATTTT. Amino acid sequence: CASKASGRNTDTQYF.